This T cell receptor beta chain was profiled in a study of regulatory T cells in long-lasting Graves disease. Study-level points and caveats: Those with persistent Graves' had less TCR diversity than newly diagnosed patients. Persistent disease exhibited a predilection for TRBV28, TRBJ1-2 and TRBJ2-5.

As to time point: newly diagnosed GD, antithyroid drugs for less than 3 months. There was RNA extracted from PBMCs, and the TCR library was made from it. This clonotype was counted ten times or more. Its antigen is not known. Trimming removed 0 bases at V and 5 bases at J, with 21 bases between. The germline V gene encodes CDR1 SGDLS and CDR2 YYNGEE. The CDR3 sequence is 18 residues long. TCR beta libraries were built with iRepertoire HTBI primers and Arm-PCR of CDR3 regions. From the multiplex PCR reads, TCRdb called clonotypes with MiXCR, one entry per CDR3 protein. Of more than 450,000 distinct CDR3 sequences in the sample, 12% were seen once. These same records also appear under a second study, on T cells in Graves' hyperthyroidism and ophthalmopathy. This second study notes: An initial round of RT-PCR targeting the TCR CDR3 relied on the HTBI primer set. Classification by a 13 V-J model distinguished ophthalmopathy from stable hyperthyroidism.

The starting material was peripheral blood mononuclear cells (PBMCs), obtained at new diagnosis, from a patient treated with antithyroid drugs. The sequence derives from a woman aged 25 to 39 with Graves disease. The rearrangement joins TRBV9 to TRBJ2-1; D is perhaps TRBD2 (6 bases). CDR3 region: CASSVGNSGYLPDNEQFF. The CDR3 DNA reads TGTGCCAGCAGCGTAGGAAATAGCGGCTACCTTCCGGACAATGAGCAGTTCTTC.